This T cell receptor (beta chain) was sequenced for a study of Graves' ophthalmopathy and Graves' hyperthyroidism. Study conclusions and caveats: Most expanded clonotypes in thyroid above 0.001 frequency also showed up in blood.

The ends lost 5 bases at V and 0 bases at J; junction bases unmatched: 4. The CDR3 extends over 14 amino acids. Per the germline V gene, CDR1 is SEHNR and CDR2 is FQNEAQ (reference sequence). This clonotype occurred many times. Its target is not known. RNA transcripts were the source from which TCR beta CDR3 regions were amplified. Following a first-round RT-PCR that used HTBI primers, a second-round multiplex PCR was carried out. TCRdb re-analysed the multiplex PCR reads in MiXCR, keeping a single row per CDR3 protein. The sample holds hundreds of thousands of distinct CDR3 sequences, 22% seen once. Hyperthyroidism was classified as stable if no ophthalmopathy occurred within 18 months of follow-up.

Sample: peripheral blood. This receptor was obtained from a woman between 18 and 29 years old with stable Graves' hyperthyroidism. Some clones in this sample may be carry-over from other donors' samples. The chain carries TRBV7-9 and TRBJ2-7; TRBD1 aligns across 7 bases. Here the CDR3 DNA reads TGTGCCAGCAGCCAAGGACAGGTCTCCTACGAGCAGTACTTC. Amino acids: CASSQGQVSYEQYF.